This paragraph reports one T cell receptor beta chain. No antigen is known for it. The CDR3 consists of 14 residues. Trimming cost V 4 bases and J 5 bases; bases outside gene matches: 9. CDR1 and CDR2 from the germline V gene are GTSNPN and SVGIG (reference sequence). Primers included in the PCR were 60 Vbeta and 13 Jbeta primers. Sequenced by immunoSEQ multiplex PCR; TCRdb stores in-frame clones only, minus some. Among around 130,000 clones listed, around 67% were seen once. The data were taken from a study of cytomegalovirus exposure and HLA in healthy donors. Study-wide background: Earlier results showed almost 120 million unique TCR beta sequences derived from roughly 180 million T cells. Study-level results: Approximately 17,000 TCR beta sequences were associated with HLA alleles at 0.05 false discovery rate in a later analysis. Segments of the TCR beta V type were, in most cases, productive about 87% or about 30% of the time in an earlier analysis. An observed cluster of highly shared sequence variants was recorded as a likely sequencing artifact.

This TCR derives from a woman aged 40 to 50 in good health and CMV-seropositive. V gene TRBV30 combines with J gene TRBJ2-3; TRBD1 matches 7 bases. The sequenced material came from PBMCs. The CDR3 DNA follows: TGTGCCTGGACTAAGACAGGGAAGGGAGATACGCAGTATTTT. This codes for CAWTKTGKGDTQYF. Complete variable domain (other parts from reference TRBV30 and TRBJ2-3): SQTIHQWPATLVQPVGSPLSLECTVEGTSNPNLYWYRQAAGRGLQLLFYSVGIGQISSEVPQNLSASRPQDRQFILSSKKLLLSDSGFYLCAWTKTGKGDTQYFGPGTRLTVL.